This TCR beta chain was observed in a study of OX40 agonist ivuxolimab in advanced cancers. The wider study: Dose-escalation patients were diagnosed with hepatocellular carcinoma, melanoma, renal cell cancer or head and neck cancer.

Overall study results and limits: The mean number of expanded clones was higher in CD8+ T cells than in CD4+. CD4+ and CD8+ blood T cells expanded clonally by week 6 at 0.1 to 3.0 mg/kg.

The V end was cut by 0 bases, the J end by 3 bases, with 8 bases between. The CDR3 has 14 residues. Per the germline V gene, CDR1 is LGHNT and CDR2 is FRNRAP. To note about this clone: The antigen remains unidentified.

Sequenced by immunoSEQ multiplex PCR; TCRdb stores in-frame clones only, minus some. The top ten hold 11% to 15% of the sample, which has about 52,000 clones, 75% to 90% seen once. The receptor was derived from an adult with an advanced solid tumor such as melanoma, head and neck, liver or kidney cancer. This sample comprised CD4+ or CD8+ T cells sorted from blood, obtained in a trial of the OX40 agonist ivuxolimab. The rearrangement links TRBV12-5 to TRBJ2-5; D might be TRBD2 (6 bases). The CDR3 reads CASGLVRREETQYF. The CDR3 DNA reads TGTGCTAGTGGTTTGGTACGGAGGGAAGAGACCCAGTACTTC.